This T cell receptor beta chain was found in a study of PD-L1 blockade in urothelial cancer. Study overall: When blood samples were assessed, the median T cell count was around 150,000.

Unmatched junction bases numbered 13, after V lost 4 bases and J lost 16 bases. Per the germline V gene, CDR1 is MNHEY and CDR2 is SVGAGI. The CDR3 spans 13 residues. Sample time point: pretreatment peripheral blood. The method was immunoSEQ multiplex PCR; TCRdb's version includes in-frame clones alone and lacks a portion of them. Of approximately 50,000 clones in the sample, roughly 80% are singletons; the top ten hold more than 3%. The source was PBMCs, collected around atezolizumab (anti-PD-L1) treatment. The TCR originated in a man in his 70s with urothelial cancer. The rearrangement joins TRBV6-5 to TRBJ1-5; TRBD1 aligns across 7 bases. The CDR3 region is CASSSLTGEAPHF. CDR3 DNA: TGTGCCAGCAGTTCCCTTACAGGGGAGGCCCCCCATTTT.